The subject of this entry is one T cell receptor (beta chain). Germline V CDR1 and CDR2: PRHDT, FYEKMQ (reference sequence). With 4 bases clipped from V and 7 bases from J, the junction kept 12 bases outside the gene matches. The CDR3 contains 15 residues. This sample is drawn from a study of cytomegalovirus exposure and HLA in healthy donors. The primer mix had 60 Vbeta and 13 Jbeta primers. The protocol was immunoSEQ multiplex PCR, while the TCRdb copy is restricted to in-frame clones and leaves out a portion. The repertoire includes some 110,000 clones, around 80% of them detected once, and 4.8% sits in the top ten.

This chain uses TRBV13 with TRBJ2-5; 7 nucleotides match TRBD2. Input material: PBMCs. The clonotype comes from a man between 25 and 39 years old in good health and CMV-seropositive. The CDR3 spells CASSSGLETEGTQYF. The DNA of the CDR3 is TGTGCCAGCAGCTCTGGACTAGAAACCGAAGGGACCCAGTACTTC.